Below, 24 T cell receptor beta chains from the same sample are listed, as sequenced in a study of T-cell reconstitution after alpha-beta-depleted transplantation in children listed by TCRdb under 2016. Read against the paper, the sample's treatment or condition label means: allogeneic hematopoietic cell transplantation with graft depleted of TCRalphabeta T cells and CD19 B cells. Libraries were made using PCR. Instrument on record: Illumina HiSeq 2500. TCR libraries were prepared with molecular barcoding, using unique molecular identifiers to normalize TCRbeta repertoire quantification. TCRdb's own reprocessing of the public reads used fastp at Q25 and MiXCR and kept productive beta chains. Rows are combined by CDR3 protein, so each entry shows the most common genes and DNA. The sample table contains roughly 340,000 distinct CDR3 sequences; only one count was recorded for roughly 17% of them. Approximately 38% of the sample belongs to the ten largest clones.

This specimen was PBMCs, mostly from graft donor cells, taken 360 days after TCRalphabeta/CD19-depleted stem cell transplant. The receptors were gathered from a male patient aged 2-15 years who had a stem cell transplant for acute lymphoblastic leukemia, so the T cells may come from the graft donor.

The V gene is TRBV6-5, the J gene TRBJ1-2, with TRBD1 identical over 9 bases. Looked up from germline, CDR1 is MNHEY and CDR2 is SVGAGI. The CDR3 is 15 amino acids. Germline trimming cut 4 bases from V and 8 bases from J; bases unmatched to any gene: 11. The DNA of the CDR3 is TGTGCCAGCAGTTTCTCCGGGACAGGGATCAAGGGCTACACCTTC. This codes for CASSFSGTGIKGYTF.

This clonotype showed up just a few times. This chain links TRBV11-1 with TRBJ1-1; a weak D match, TRBD1 (5 bases). CDR3 size: 13 residues. CDR1 is SGHAT, CDR2 FQDESV, per germline (reference sequence). The V end lost 2 bases, the J end lost 11 bases, and 15 bases lay between the germline ends. The CDR3 DNA is TGTGCCAGCAGCTTATCTCCGGGACCCCTGGCTTTCTTT. Translation gives CASSLSPGPLAFF.

About this clonotype itself: The junction shows a germline mismatch at one end, possibly a read error. CDR3 region: CASSEEGGRADTQYF. The CDR3 nucleotides read TGTGCCAGCAGCGAAGAAGGGGGGCGGGCAGATACGCAGTATTTT. The chain couples TRBV4-2 to TRBJ2-3; either TRBD1 or TRBD2 may supply D (6 bases each). This CDR3 region has 15 residues. CDR1 LGHNA and CDR2 YNFKEQ come from the germline V gene.

In this sample, this clonotype turned up a few times. The rearrangement links TRBV27 to TRBJ1-2; 11 bases are shared with TRBD1. CDR1 is MNHEY and CDR2 is SMNVEV in the germline V gene (reference sequence). V dropped 5 bases and J dropped 4; count of bases not matched to a gene: 6. The CDR3 has 15 residues. The CDR3 reads CASSRTGGLSYGYTF. CDR3 DNA sequence: TGTGCCAGCAGTAGGACAGGGGGCTTGAGCTATGGCTACACCTTC.

This sequence joins TRBV18 and TRBJ1-1, with TRBD1 as a possible D gene (5 bases). Germline CDR1 and CDR2: KGHSH and LQKENI. CDR3 length: 14 residues. Deletions cut 3 bases from V and 3 bases from J, with 11 bases between. CDR3 in amino acids: CASSPSVGDTEAFF. The CDR3 DNA reads TGTGCCAGCTCACCTTCAGTGGGGGACACTGAAGCTTTCTTT.

The chain employs TRBV27 and TRBJ1-6, with D uncertain. The CDR3 has 15 residues. Germline-derived CDR1 and CDR2 are MNHEY and SMNVEV (reference sequence). The V end lost 6 bases, the J end lost 0 bases, and 9 bases lay between the germline ends. The CDR3 coding sequence is TGTGCCAGCAGCTCCGGGAGCTCCTATAATTCACCCCTCCACTTT. Its protein product is CASSSGSSYNSPLHF.

This clonotype occurred many times. The chain links TRBV6-2 or TRBV6-3 to TRBJ2-5; 8 nucleotides agree with TRBD2. Germline V gene lookup returns CDR1 MNHEY and CDR2 SVGEGT. This CDR3 contains 17 residues. V lost 0 bases, J lost 0 bases, and 6 bases stayed unmatched. Written as DNA, the CDR3 is TGTGCCAGCAGTTACTCGAAGCAGCGGGAGTACCAAGAGACCCAGTACTTC. Protein: CASSYSKQREYQETQYF.

This clonotype has just a few counts. V gene TRBV4-2 combines with J gene TRBJ2-5, with D uncertain. Trimming stripped 0 bases from V and 5 bases from J, with 4 bases between. Germline V CDR1 and CDR2: LGHNA, YNFKEQ. The CDR3 loop spans 12 amino acids. CDR3 sequence: CASSQDLETQYF. CDR3 sequence (DNA): TGTGCCAGCAGCCAAGACCTCGAGACCCAGTACTTC.

V is TRBV10-3 and J is TRBJ2-1; TRBD2 matches 8 bases. Germline V lookup: CDR1 ENHRY, CDR2 SYGVKD. The CDR3 has 11 residues. J was trimmed by 14 bases and V by 11 bases; bases with no gene match: 11. The CDR3 DNA is TGTGCCGCCGATAGCGGGAAAAAGGAGTTCTTC. This sequence encodes CAADSGKKEFF.

The J gene is TRBJ2-7, the V gene TRBV9; the match to TRBD2 covers 7 bases. Germline V CDR1 and CDR2: SGDLS, YYNGEE. V trimming: 0 bases; J trimming: 3 bases; junction bases outside the gene matches: 21. The CDR3 totals 20 residues. The CDR3, as DNA: TGTGCCAGCAGCGTAGCCCCTCGGGCAGGGAGGGGACCAGCGGACTACGAGCAGTACTTC. Amino acids: CASSVAPRAGRGPADYEQYF.

A few counts support this clonotype. V is TRBV27 and J is TRBJ2-7, with 7 nucleotides matching TRBD1. From germline, CDR1 is MNHEY and CDR2 SMNVEV (reference sequence). The CDR3 has 14 residues. The junction had 6 bases not matched to a gene; V was cut back by 3 bases and J by 4 bases. The CDR3 spells CASSLRGGIYEQYF. CDR3 DNA: TGTGCCAGCAGTTTGCGAGGGGGCATTTACGAGCAGTACTTC.

In this sample, this clonotype turned up a few times. V and J are TRBV2 and TRBJ1-4; no clear D gene. The germline V gene encodes CDR1 SNHLY and CDR2 FYNNEI. Deletions cut 7 bases from V and 3 bases from J, with 9 bases between. CDR3 length equals 13 residues. In DNA form, the CDR3 reads TGTGCCAGCACGGGCGGAGCTAATGAAAAACTGTTTTTT. Translating it yields CASTGGANEKLFF.

This clonotype came up a few times. The chain couples TRBV7-8 to TRBJ2-1, with TRBD2 as a possible D gene (6 bases). The germline V gene encodes CDR1 SGHVS and CDR2 FQNEAQ. The CDR3 extends over 15 amino acids. The V gene lost 1 base and the J gene lost 9 bases, with 16 bases spanning the gap. The CDR3 DNA is TGTGCCAGCAGCTTAGTGGCTCCGGGAGTGGTTGAGCAGTTCTTC. It specifies CASSLVAPGVVEQFF.

V gene TRBV4-3 combines with J gene TRBJ2-3, with 8 bases aligning to TRBD1. Germline V CDR1 and CDR2: LGHNA, YSLEER. V was clipped by 5 bases and J by 5 bases; unmatched bases: 12. This CDR3 comprises 16 residues. The CDR3 sequence: CASSSYSGGREDTQYF. The CDR3 nucleotides read TGCGCCAGCAGCAGTTATTCAGGGGGCAGGGAAGATACGCAGTATTTT.

This clonotype was observed a handful of times. The chain combines TRBV7-9 with TRBJ2-7; 9 bases map to TRBD1. This CDR3 comprises 16 residues. Germline-derived CDR1 and CDR2 are SEHNR and FQNEAQ (reference sequence). The J segment lost 6 bases and the V segment lost 2 bases, leaving 11 bases of the junction unmatched. The CDR3 is CASSLTWGTGQIEQYF. CDR3 nucleotides: TGTGCCAGCAGCTTAACTTGGGGGACAGGGCAGATCGAGCAGTACTTC.

V is TRBV28 and J is TRBJ2-7, with 10 bases identical to TRBD1. This CDR3 contains 16 residues. Trimming at V came to 2 bases and at J to 5 bases, leaving 9 bases not matched to a gene. Germline CDR1 MDHEN, CDR2 SYDVKM. The CDR3 spells CASSLGWTGGVDEQYF. CDR3 bases: TGTGCCAGCAGTTTAGGGTGGACAGGGGGTGTAGACGAGCAGTACTTC. The whole variable domain, remainder taken from reference TRBV28 and TRBJ2-7, is DVKVTQSSRYLVKRTGEKVFLECVQDMDHENMFWYRQDPGLGLRLIYFSYDVKMKEKGDIPEGYSVSREKKERFSLILESASTNQTSMYLCASSLGWTGGVDEQYFGPGTRLTVT.

V is TRBV12-3 or TRBV12-4 and J is TRBJ2-4; 14 positions agree with TRBD2. The V and J ends lost 7 bases and 10 bases, in that order; junction bases with no gene match: 6. The CDR3 has 14 amino acids. Written as DNA, the CDR3 is TGTGCCAGCAACATAGGGACTAGCGGGAGTATTCAGTACTTC. Translating gives CASNIGTSGSIQYF.

The chain is built from TRBV5-1 and TRBJ2-3, with 10 positions matching TRBD2. The V and J ends lost 0 bases and 10 bases, in that order; junction bases with no gene match: 5. The CDR3 runs 14 residues. The germline V gene has CDR1 SGHRS and CDR2 YFSETQ. DNA for the CDR3: TGCGCCAGCAGCTTGGCCGCTAGCGGGAGCGCGCAGTATTTT. As protein: CASSLAASGSAQYF.

The table lists this clonotype with many counts. The rearrangement uses TRBV6-2 or TRBV6-3 and TRBJ2-1; 9 bases are shared with TRBD1. Germline CDR1 MNHEY, CDR2 SVGEGT. Trimming took 2 bases from V and 7 from J; bases not matched to a gene: 3. The CDR3 sequence is 14 residues long. DNA of the CDR3: TGTGCCAGCAGTTACCTGGACAGGGGAAATGAGCAGTTCTTC. Protein product: CASSYLDRGNEQFF.

The chain has TRBV27 and TRBJ2-7; 9 bases are shared with TRBD2. Germline V gene sequence: CDR1 MNHEY, CDR2 SMNVEV (reference sequence). CDR3 size: 15 residues. The V gene end was trimmed by 4 bases and the J gene end by 2 bases; junction bases not matched to a gene: 6. The CDR3 protein is CASSYQLAGTYEQYF. The CDR3 nucleotides are TGTGCCAGCAGTTATCAACTAGCGGGTACCTACGAGCAGTACTTC.

This clonotype showed up many times. V is TRBV7-2 and J is TRBJ2-1; 8 nucleotides agree with TRBD2. Trimming cost V 5 bases and J 0 bases; bases outside gene matches: 9. This CDR3 is 17 amino acids long. Germline CDR1 and CDR2: SGHTA and FQGNSA. Here the CDR3 reads CASSPRGGISSYNEQFF. The CDR3 DNA reads as TGTGCCAGCAGCCCCCGGGGGGGGATAAGCTCCTACAATGAGCAGTTCTTC.

At least ten counts were recorded for this clonotype. In DNA form, the CDR3 reads TGTGCCACCAGGAGGGACAGGGTGAACACCGGGGAGCTGTTTTTT. It codes for CATRRDRVNTGELFF. The chain couples TRBV15 to TRBJ2-2; 9 bases match TRBD1. J gave up 1 base and V 6 bases, and 3 bases lay outside the gene matches. This CDR3 spans 15 amino acids. Germline V CDR1 and CDR2: LNHNV, YYDKDF (reference sequence).

The CDR3 DNA reads TGCAGTGCTAGAGCATCCGGGACTAGCGGTTACAATGAGCAGTTCTTC. It codes for CSARASGTSGYNEQFF. The rearrangement joins TRBV20-1 to TRBJ2-1, with 11 positions matching TRBD2. The J segment lost 4 bases and the V segment lost 1 base, leaving 6 bases of the junction unmatched. The CDR3 has 16 amino acids. Germline CDR1 reads DFQATT; CDR2 reads SNEGSKA (reference sequence).

At least ten counts were recorded for this clonotype. V gene TRBV20-1 combines with J gene TRBJ2-1, with D unclear. The germline CDR1 and CDR2 sequences are DFQATT and SNEGSKA (reference sequence). The CDR3 has 12 amino acids. Trimming pared 1 base from V and 3 bases from J, leaving 4 bases between. DNA for the CDR3: TGCAGTGCTAGAGCCGGCTACAATGAGCAGTTCTTC. This codes for CSARAGYNEQFF.